This is a list of T cell receptor beta chains from one sample in a study of T cell repertoires in cytomegalovirus infection. Which antigens these TCRs recognize remains unknown. TCRdb re-analysed the reads in MiXCR, keeping a single row per CDR3 protein. Found here are 550,000 to 700,000 distinct CDR3 sequences, approximately 40% of them singletons; the top ten hold 48%. The sample in question was cultured PBMCs, obtained from culture after CMV antigen stimulation. Every receptor here comes from a human donor in good health (CMV status not recorded). Some clones in this sample may be carry-over from other donors' samples. Each CDR3 is given with its conserved first and last residue. Fields, in order: V gene, clone size, J gene, D gene, CDR3 DNA, CDR3 protein. D genes are given only for firm matches. For some rows the clone size is stated as once, few or many, or as a class when expanded; others skip it.

V gene: TRBV9; clone size: .; J gene: TRBJ1-2; D gene: TRBD1; CDR3 DNA: TGTGCCAGCAGCGTAGAGGACAGGAGCTATGGCTACACCTTC; CDR3 protein: CASSVEDRSYGYTF
V gene: TRBV6-8; clone size: .; J gene: TRBJ2-6; D gene: .; CDR3 DNA: TGTACCAGCAGCCCCCTGGGGCTTGGGGCCAACGTCCTGACTTTC; CDR3 protein: CTSSPLGLGANVLTF
V gene: TRBV12-3/TRBV12-4; clone size: once; J gene: TRBJ1-6; D gene: TRBD1; CDR3 DNA: TGTGCCAGCAGCCAAGGGACAGGGGGGGCACCCCTCCACTTT; CDR3 protein: CASSQGTGGAPLHF
V gene: TRBV28; clone size: few; J gene: TRBJ1-5; D gene: .; CDR3 DNA: TGTGCCAGCAGCCTCGTATATCAGCCCCAGCATTTT; CDR3 protein: CASSLVYQPQHF
V gene: TRBV19; clone size: .; J gene: TRBJ2-1; D gene: TRBD2; CDR3 DNA: TGTGCCAGTTCCCTTGGACTAGCGGGAGGTTTCCCCTTCTTC; CDR3 protein: CASSLGLAGGFPFF
V gene: TRBV10-3; clone size: few; J gene: TRBJ1-6; D gene: .; CDR3 DNA: TGTGCCATCAGTGAGTCGGGAGGAGGTTCCTATAATTCACCCCTCCACTTT; CDR3 protein: CAISESGGGSYNSPLHF
V gene: TRBV15; clone size: .; J gene: TRBJ1-1; D gene: .; CDR3 DNA: TGTGCCACCAGCAGAGATTTGTCGGGGTGGACTGAAGCTTTCTTT; CDR3 protein: CATSRDLSGWTEAFF
V gene: TRBV4-2; clone size: .; J gene: TRBJ2-3; D gene: .; CDR3 DNA: TGTGCCAGCAGCCAGGCGGAACAGGTTGGGGGCACAGATACGCAGTATTTT; CDR3 protein: CASSQAEQVGGTDTQYF
V gene: TRBV6-1; clone size: few; J gene: TRBJ1-3; D gene: .; CDR3 DNA: TGTGCCAGCAGTGAACCAAGTGGGGGCTCTGGAAACACCATATATTTT; CDR3 protein: CASSEPSGGSGNTIYF
V gene: TRBV4-1; clone size: .; J gene: TRBJ2-3; D gene: TRBD2; CDR3 DNA: TGCGCCAGCAGCCCCTACTGGACTAGCGGACGCACAGATACGCAGTATTTT; CDR3 protein: CASSPYWTSGRTDTQYF
V gene: TRBV11-2; clone size: .; J gene: TRBJ2-5; D gene: .; CDR3 DNA: TGTGCCAGCAGCTTAAGTTTGGGGCGGGAGACCCAGTACTTC; CDR3 protein: CASSLSLGRETQYF
V gene: TRBV20-1; clone size: .; J gene: TRBJ1-1; D gene: .; CDR3 DNA: TGCAGCCTGGCGTTTCCGAGGACAGCTCCGAACACTGAAGCTTTCTTT; CDR3 protein: CSLAFPRTAPNTEAFF
V gene: TRBV20-1; clone size: .; J gene: TRBJ1-5; D gene: TRBD1; CDR3 DNA: TGCAGTGCTAGAGATCTCAGGGGGACAGGGGATCAGCCCCAGCATTTT; CDR3 protein: CSARDLRGTGDQPQHF
V gene: TRBV28; clone size: .; J gene: TRBJ2-6; D gene: .; CDR3 DNA: TGTGCCGTCCCGGGGGGCTTCCCTGGGGCCAACGTCCTGACTTTC; CDR3 protein: CAVPGGFPGANVLTF
V gene: TRBV20-1; clone size: .; J gene: TRBJ1-2; D gene: .; CDR3 DNA: TGCAGTGCTAGAGGGGCTATCGGGACATTGGGCTACACCTTC; CDR3 protein: CSARGAIGTLGYTF
V gene: TRBV6-2/TRBV6-3; clone size: few; J gene: TRBJ2-1; D gene: .; CDR3 DNA: TGTGCCAGCAGCCCCATGGGGTCGAAGCAGACCAACCGAAAATACAATGAGCAGTTCTTC; CDR3 protein: CASSPMGSKQTNRKYNEQFF
V gene: TRBV11-2; clone size: .; J gene: TRBJ2-3; D gene: TRBD2; CDR3 DNA: TGTGCCAGCAGCTCCGGGAGGGGCTTCATGACTGATACGCAGTATTTT; CDR3 protein: CASSSGRGFMTDTQYF
V gene: TRBV20-1; clone size: once; J gene: TRBJ1-6; D gene: .; CDR3 DNA: TGCAGTGCTAGATTCGGGGAGACTTCACCCCTCCACTTT; CDR3 protein: CSARFGETSPLHF
V gene: TRBV27; clone size: .; J gene: TRBJ1-2; D gene: TRBD1; CDR3 DNA: TGTGCCAGCACTACGTTTATCGCTGCCGGCAGGGGGCACGATGGCTACACCTTC; CDR3 protein: CASTTFIAAGRGHDGYTF
V gene: TRBV5-6; clone size: few; J gene: TRBJ2-5; D gene: .; CDR3 DNA: TGTGCCAGCAGCTTGGCCCCGTGGGGCCAGTACTTC; CDR3 protein: CASSLAPWGQYF
V gene: TRBV7-2; clone size: .; J gene: TRBJ2-5; D gene: .; CDR3 DNA: TGTGCCAGCAGCTTCAGAAGACAGGCGGGAGAGACCCAGTACTTC; CDR3 protein: CASSFRRQAGETQYF
V gene: TRBV6-5; clone size: few; J gene: TRBJ2-7; D gene: .; CDR3 DNA: TGTGCCAGCAGTTACGGGGTCAACTCCTACGAGCAGTACTTC; CDR3 protein: CASSYGVNSYEQYF
V gene: TRBV10-3; clone size: few; J gene: TRBJ2-5; D gene: .; CDR3 DNA: TGTGCCATCAGGAACCCGGGGCACGAGACCCAGTACTTC; CDR3 protein: CAIRNPGHETQYF
V gene: TRBV7-2; clone size: many; J gene: TRBJ1-1; D gene: .; CDR3 DNA: TGTGCCAGCAAACTACGGGCGGGCGCCGGTGGGACTGAAGCTTTCTTT; CDR3 protein: CASKLRAGAGGTEAFF
V gene: TRBV4-3; clone size: few; J gene: TRBJ2-2; D gene: .; CDR3 DNA: TGCGCCAGCAGCCAAGATCGGGAACGTTACACCGGGGAGCTGTTTTTT; CDR3 protein: CASSQDRERYTGELFF
V gene: TRBV25-1; clone size: few; J gene: TRBJ1-1; D gene: TRBD1; CDR3 DNA: TGTGCCAGCAGTCCCCGGGACAGGGACATGAACACTGAAGCTTTCTTT; CDR3 protein: CASSPRDRDMNTEAFF
V gene: TRBV14; clone size: .; J gene: TRBJ2-3; D gene: .; CDR3 DNA: TGTGCCAGCAGCCAAGATTGGGCCGATACGCAGTATTTT; CDR3 protein: CASSQDWADTQYF
V gene: TRBV28; clone size: .; J gene: TRBJ2-7; D gene: .; CDR3 DNA: TGTGCCAGCAGTACCCCCGGGGGCGGAACCTACGAGCAGTACTTC; CDR3 protein: CASSTPGGGTYEQYF
V gene: TRBV7-2; clone size: few; J gene: TRBJ2-3; D gene: .; CDR3 DNA: TGTGCCAGCAGCTTAGCGCTAAATACGCAGTATTTT; CDR3 protein: CASSLALNTQYF
V gene: TRBV7-2; clone size: few; J gene: TRBJ1-1; D gene: .; CDR3 DNA: TGTGCCAGCAGCTCTCTAAAGACAGGGAACACTGAAGCTTTCTTT; CDR3 protein: CASSSLKTGNTEAFF
V gene: TRBV7-6; clone size: few; J gene: TRBJ2-2; D gene: .; CDR3 DNA: TGTGCCAGCAGAGGACCGTTGACCGGGGAGCTGTTTTTT; CDR3 protein: CASRGPLTGELFF
V gene: TRBV12-3/TRBV12-4; clone size: few; J gene: TRBJ1-6; D gene: TRBD1; CDR3 DNA: TGTGCCAGCAGTTTGACAGGGTTGAATTCACCCCTCCACTTT; CDR3 protein: CASSLTGLNSPLHF
V gene: TRBV7-9; clone size: once; J gene: TRBJ1-4; D gene: .; CDR3 DNA: TGTGCCAGCCAGGTTAATAATGAAAAACTGTTTTTT; CDR3 protein: CASQVNNEKLFF
V gene: TRBV12-3/TRBV12-4; clone size: once; J gene: TRBJ2-5; D gene: .; CDR3 DNA: TGTGCCAGCAGTCCTTACCCAGAGACCCAGTACTTC; CDR3 protein: CASSPYPETQYF
V gene: TRBV6-6; clone size: .; J gene: TRBJ1-1; D gene: .; CDR3 DNA: TGTGCCAGCAGTTACGAAGGAGTGATAGGGACTGAAGCTTTCTTT; CDR3 protein: CASSYEGVIGTEAFF
V gene: TRBV7-8; clone size: few; J gene: TRBJ1-2; D gene: TRBD1; CDR3 DNA: TGTGCCAGCAGCTCAGGGCGCCCCCCATGGACAGGGGTCGGCTACACCTTC; CDR3 protein: CASSSGRPPWTGVGYTF
V gene: TRBV20-1; clone size: .; J gene: TRBJ2-1; D gene: .; CDR3 DNA: TGCAGTGCCACGGTTTTGGAGATCCGGAATGAGCAGTTCTTC; CDR3 protein: CSATVLEIRNEQFF
V gene: TRBV12-3/TRBV12-4; clone size: .; J gene: TRBJ2-1; D gene: .; CDR3 DNA: TGTGCCAGCAGTATTTACGGGGGAACCTACAATGAGCAGTTCTTC; CDR3 protein: CASSIYGGTYNEQFF
V gene: TRBV19; clone size: few; J gene: TRBJ1-5; D gene: .; CDR3 DNA: TGTGCCGTGGGGTCAGAACAGCCCCAGCATTTT; CDR3 protein: CAVGSEQPQHF
V gene: TRBV7-2; clone size: many; J gene: TRBJ1-2; D gene: TRBD1; CDR3 DNA: TGTGCCAGCAGCTTTTCGGGACAGGGGATCAATGGCTACACCTTC; CDR3 protein: CASSFSGQGINGYTF
V gene: TRBV2; clone size: few; J gene: TRBJ1-5; D gene: TRBD1; CDR3 DNA: TGTGCCAGCAGTGAACACGGGACAGGAGGAAGTCAGCCCCAGCATTTT; CDR3 protein: CASSEHGTGGSQPQHF
V gene: TRBV7-2; clone size: few; J gene: TRBJ2-1; D gene: .; CDR3 DNA: TGTGCCAGCAGCTTAGGGCGGGGGCGCTACAATGAGCAGTTCTTC; CDR3 protein: CASSLGRGRYNEQFF
V gene: TRBV5-3; clone size: few; J gene: TRBJ2-6; D gene: TRBD1; CDR3 DNA: TGTGCCAGCAGCCCTACGACAGGGGGCACTGGGGCCAACGTCCTGACTTTC; CDR3 protein: CASSPTTGGTGANVLTF
V gene: TRBV28; clone size: few; J gene: TRBJ2-5; D gene: TRBD2; CDR3 DNA: TGTGCCGCCGAAGCGGGGCCGAAGACAGCCCCGACCCGCCAAGAGACCCAGTACTTC; CDR3 protein: CAAEAGPKTAPTRQETQYF
V gene: TRBV5-5; clone size: .; J gene: TRBJ2-7; D gene: TRBD1; CDR3 DNA: TGTGCCAGCAGCTTCGGTCCGGGACAGGGGTACGAGCAGTACTTC; CDR3 protein: CASSFGPGQGYEQYF
V gene: TRBV7-2; clone size: .; J gene: TRBJ2-2; D gene: .; CDR3 DNA: TGTGCCAGCAGCTTAGGGTTTAGTGACGGGGAGCTGTTTTTT; CDR3 protein: CASSLGFSDGELFF
V gene: TRBV7-9; clone size: few; J gene: TRBJ1-2; D gene: .; CDR3 DNA: TGTGCCAGCAGCTCTGGCGGACGGGGAATCTATGGCTACACCTTC; CDR3 protein: CASSSGGRGIYGYTF
V gene: TRBV7-4; clone size: .; J gene: TRBJ2-2; D gene: .; CDR3 DNA: TGTGCCAGCTCTCACCCACGGTCCGGGGGCGATAACACCGGGGAGCTGTTTTTT; CDR3 protein: CASSHPRSGGDNTGELFF
V gene: TRBV5-1; clone size: .; J gene: TRBJ2-7; D gene: .; CDR3 DNA: TGCGCCAGCAGCCGACCCTCCTACGAGCAGTACTTC; CDR3 protein: CASSRPSYEQYF
V gene: TRBV4-3; clone size: .; J gene: TRBJ2-3; D gene: TRBD1; CDR3 DNA: TGCGCCAGCAGCGAAGATATGGGACAGGGGGCGGATACGCAGTATTTT; CDR3 protein: CASSEDMGQGADTQYF
V gene: TRBV2; clone size: once; J gene: TRBJ2-6; D gene: .; CDR3 DNA: TGTGCCAGCAGTGGAGGGGCCAACGTCCTGACTTTC; CDR3 protein: CASSGGANVLTF
V gene: TRBV7-2; clone size: many; J gene: TRBJ2-3; D gene: TRBD1; CDR3 DNA: TGTGCCAGCAGCGTAGACCGGGACAGGTTAGATACGCAGTATTTT; CDR3 protein: CASSVDRDRLDTQYF
V gene: TRBV7-2; clone size: few; J gene: TRBJ2-7; D gene: TRBD2; CDR3 DNA: TGTGCCAGCAGCCCTAGCGGGACCGCAGGCGAGCAGTACTTC; CDR3 protein: CASSPSGTAGEQYF
V gene: TRBV6-1; clone size: .; J gene: TRBJ1-1; D gene: .; CDR3 DNA: TGTGCCAGTTGGGCCCCGGGAGGGAGCACTGAAGCTTTCTTT; CDR3 protein: CASWAPGGSTEAFF
V gene: TRBV6-8; clone size: .; J gene: TRBJ1-2; D gene: TRBD1; CDR3 DNA: TGTGCCAGCAGTGGAGATGGACAGGGGAGCGGCTACACCTTC; CDR3 protein: CASSGDGQGSGYTF
V gene: TRBV5-4; clone size: .; J gene: TRBJ2-3; D gene: TRBD2; CDR3 DNA: TGTGCCAGCAGCTTTCCGTTCGGGGGGGCATCAGATACGCAGTATTTT; CDR3 protein: CASSFPFGGASDTQYF